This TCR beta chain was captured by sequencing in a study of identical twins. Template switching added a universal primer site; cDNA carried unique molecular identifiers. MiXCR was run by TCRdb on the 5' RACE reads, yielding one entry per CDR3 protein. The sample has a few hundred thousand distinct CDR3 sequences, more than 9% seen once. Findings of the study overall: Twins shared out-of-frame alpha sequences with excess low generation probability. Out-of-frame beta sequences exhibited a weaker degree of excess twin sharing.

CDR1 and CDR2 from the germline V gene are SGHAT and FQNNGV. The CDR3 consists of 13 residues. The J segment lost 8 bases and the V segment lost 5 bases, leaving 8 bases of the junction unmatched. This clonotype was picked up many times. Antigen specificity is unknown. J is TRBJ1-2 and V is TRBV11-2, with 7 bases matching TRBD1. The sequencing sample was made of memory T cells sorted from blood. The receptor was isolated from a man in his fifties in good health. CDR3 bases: TGTGCCAGCAGCCCCCGACAGGGAGGAGGCTACACCTTC. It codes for CASSPRQGGGYTF.